Shown below are 25 T cell receptor beta chains from a single sample sequenced in a study of metastatic and nonmetastatic thyroid tumors. TCRdb reprocessed the PCR reads via MiXCR. The sample yields roughly 55,000 clones, under 20% seen once. Not a single patient had been given any form of treatment at any point before undergoing thyroid surgery. Material: blood. The source of these receptors is a male donor with papillary thyroid cancer or a benign thyroid nodule (not recorded which). Some clones in this sample may be carry-over from other donors' samples.

A remark on this clone: A junction end diverges from the germline sequence, so it may reflect a read error. CDR3 region: CASRPGTLGTYVYTF. The CDR3 DNA is TGTGCCAGCAGACCCGGGACATTGGGGACCTATGTCTACACCTTC. The chain links TRBV6-1 to TRBJ1-2; weak D call: TRBD1 (6 bases). Germline loops: CDR1 MNHNS, CDR2 SASEGT. The length of the CDR3 is 15 residues.

This clone was recorded at least ten times. Here the CDR3 reads CASSGGQPQETQYF. CDR3 coding DNA: TGTGCCAGCAGTGGGGGACAACCCCAAGAGACCCAGTACTTC. The V and J genes are TRBV12-3 or TRBV12-4 and TRBJ2-5; D is perhaps TRBD1 (6 bases). Trimming stripped 5 bases from V and 1 base from J, with 11 bases between. The CDR3 runs to 14 residues.

This clone was observed a few times. Sequence at one end of the junction differs from germline and may be a read error. This sequence joins TRBV6-5 and TRBJ2-2, with D perhaps TRBD2 (5 bases). Germline V CDR1 and CDR2: MNHEY, SVGAGI. The CDR3 contains 12 residues. CDR3 coding DNA: TGTGCCAGCAGGTACTCCTCCTGGGAGCTTTTTTTT. Translation: CASRYSSWELFF.

This clone showed up many times. This sequence joins TRBV28 and TRBJ1-5; D ambiguous. The CDR3 has 15 amino acids. Germline loops: CDR1 MDHEN, CDR2 SYDVKM. V shed 5 bases and J shed 6 bases, with 17 bases lying between them. The CDR3 here is CASSPSTAPGQPQHF. CDR3 sequence (DNA): TGTGCCAGCAGTCCCTCTACGGCCCCAGGTCAGCCCCAGCATTTT.

There are a few counts of this clone. This rearrangement joins TRBV28 to TRBJ2-7, with D hard to call. The CDR3 sequence is 13 residues long. Germline CDR1 is MDHEN and CDR2 is SYDVKM. The germline V and J ends were trimmed by 10 bases and 6 bases, with 19 bases remaining between them. The CDR3 spells CANEPGPLSEQYF. Here the CDR3 DNA reads TGTGCCAACGAACCGGGTCCGCTAAGCGAGCAGTACTTC.

The rearrangement uses TRBV20-1 and TRBJ1-1; TRBD1 might be the D (5 bases). The germline V gene encodes CDR1 DFQATT and CDR2 SNEGSKA (reference sequence). The CDR3 has 16 amino acids. V was cut by 0 bases and J by 1 base, with 15 bases left in between. CDR3 coding DNA: TGCAGTGCTAGAGATATGGTTCAGGGCAAGAACACTGAAGCTTTCTTT. Translation gives CSARDMVQGKNTEAFF.

This clone was seen only a few times. Its ends do not fully match the called genes, so a read error is possible. As DNA, the CDR3 is TGTGCCAGCAGTTTTGCGGCGGGGCATATCACAGATACTCAGTATTTT. Translating it yields CASSFAAGHITDTQYF. This chain joins TRBV28 and TRBJ2-3; D is possibly TRBD2 (6 bases). The CDR3 is 16 residues long. The V gene's germline CDR1 is MDHEN and CDR2 SYDVKM.

Many counts were recorded for this clone. The V gene is TRBV6-1, the J gene TRBJ1-1; no clear D. The length of the CDR3 is 15 residues. With 5 bases removed from V and 2 bases from J, the gap between germline ends came to 15 bases. Germline loops: CDR1 MNHNS, CDR2 SASEGT. CDR3 in amino acids: CASSWKGGGNTEAFF. The CDR3 DNA reads as TGTGCCAGCAGTTGGAAGGGCGGAGGAAACACTGAAGCTTTCTTT.

This clone was observed at least ten times. The rearrangement joins TRBV11-2 to TRBJ2-3; 7 bases match TRBD2. This CDR3 is built from 16 residues. After removal of 2 bases from V and 1 base from J, the junction contained 6 bases not matched to a gene. Germline V CDR1 and CDR2: SGHAT, FQNNGV. Here the CDR3 reads CASSLFQLARTDTQYF. Written as DNA, the CDR3 is TGTGCCAGCAGCTTATTCCAACTAGCGCGCACAGATACGCAGTATTTT.

This clone occurred a few times. Relative to the germline gene, one junction end is altered; a read error may explain this. Other DNA sequences in the same sample also yield this CDR3. CDR3 amino acids: CASRPRTSNTGELFF. The CDR3 DNA sequence: TGTGCCAGCCGTCCTAGGACATCTAACACCGGGGAGCTTTTTTTT. J is TRBJ2-2 and V is TRBV27; D may correspond to TRBD1 or TRBD2 (5 bases each). CDR1 MNHEY and CDR2 SMNVEV come from the germline V gene (reference sequence). CDR3 size: 15 residues.

This clone was counted many times. The chain joins TRBV5-4 to TRBJ2-2; TRBD1 matches 9 bases. The CDR3 totals 15 residues. V lost 2 bases to trimming and J lost 7 bases; unmatched junction nucleotides: 6. Germline CDR1 is SGHNT and CDR2 is YYREEE (reference sequence). CDR3: CASSLGDRVYGELFF. For the CDR3, the DNA is TGTGCCAGCAGCTTAGGGGACAGGGTGTACGGGGAGCTGTTTTTT.

This clone was seen many times. The chain joins TRBV29-1 to TRBJ2-5; TRBD1 agrees at 7 bases. The CDR3 has 11 residues. Germline loops: CDR1 SQVTM, CDR2 ANQGSEA. The CDR3 DNA reads as TGCATCCATGGGACAGAGGAGACCCAGTACTTC. Its translation: CIHGTEETQYF.

The sample holds a few counts of this clone. A much larger clonotype is one base distant, so this may be a read error. The chain recombines TRBV7-7 with TRBJ2-1; tentatively, D is TRBD2 (6 bases). CDR3 size: 17 residues. Germline lookup yields CDR1 SSHAT and CDR2 FNYEAQ (reference sequence). CDR3 residues: CASSPLGVPGAYNEQFF. CDR3 DNA: TGTGCTAGCAGCCCCCTTGGGGTCCCGGGGGCCTACAATGAGCAGTTCTTC.

This clone was observed a handful of times. The V gene is TRBV6-2 or TRBV6-3, the J gene TRBJ2-2, with D maybe TRBD2 (6 bases). Germline V gene data show CDR1 as MNHEY and CDR2 as SVGEGT. V lost 6 bases, J lost 6 bases, and 14 bases lay in between. The CDR3 is 14 amino acids. The CDR3 region is CASRLAGMPGELFF. CDR3 DNA: TGTGCCAGCAGACTAGCTGGTATGCCCGGGGAGCTGTTTTTT.

This clone was observed a handful of times. The J gene is TRBJ2-7, the V gene TRBV6-2 or TRBV6-3; D uncertain. The germline gives CDR1 MNHEY, CDR2 SVGEGT. The CDR3 length is 14 residues. V shed 4 bases and J shed 3 bases, with 13 bases lying between them. CDR3 region: CASSSLHSLYEQYV. CDR3 nucleotides: TGTGCCAGCAGTTCGTTGCACTCTCTCTACGAGCAGTACGTC.

This clone was recorded only once. Mismatch with germline at one junction end may stem from a read error. The chain couples TRBV4-2 to TRBJ1-1; no clear D gene. The CDR3 runs to 13 residues. Germline V gives CDR1 LGHNA, CDR2 YNFKEQ. In nucleotides, the CDR3 is TGTGCCAGCAGGCAAGGGAGGACGGACGAAGCTTTCTTT. This translates into CASRQGRTDEAFF.

This clone was detected ten times or more. The chain couples TRBV2 to TRBJ2-7; no clear D. The CDR3 spans 12 residues. Germline V lookup: CDR1 SNHLY, CDR2 FYNNEI. V lost 7 bases and J 4 bases, leaving 11 bases between the germline ends. CDR3 DNA sequence: TGTGCCAGCACCTCTTTGGTTTACGAGCAGTACTTC. This codes for CASTSLVYEQYF. The complete variable domain, with remaining parts taken from reference TRBV2 and TRBJ2-7, reads EPEVTQTPSHQVTQMGQEVILRCVPISNHLYFYWYRQILGQKVEFLVSFYNNEISEKSEIFDDQFSVERPDGSNFTLKIRSTKLEDSAMYFCASTSLVYEQYFGPGTRLTVT.

This clone was seen many times. The chain recombines TRBV10-3 with TRBJ2-7; D perhaps matches TRBD2 (6 bases). CDR3 length equals 16 residues. Trimming stripped 0 bases from V and 1 base from J, with 13 bases between. Germline assignment: CDR1 ENHRY and CDR2 SYGVKD. CDR3 nucleotide sequence: TGTGCCATCAGTGAGTCGGGGCCCGCGGGATCCTACGAGCAGTACGTC. Its translation: CAISESGPAGSYEQYV.

This clone was recorded a few times. Being one base from a much bigger clone, this may be a read error. This chain uses TRBV9 with TRBJ1-2, with a possible D match to TRBD1 (5 bases). This CDR3 region has 14 residues. Germline-derived CDR1 and CDR2 are SGDLS and YYNGEE. V lost 2 bases to trimming and J lost 9 bases, with 17 bases between them. The CDR3 nucleotides read TGTGCCAGCAGCGTGGGGGGTGTAACAGATAGCTACACCTTC. Protein product: CASSVGGVTDSYTF.

This clone has at least ten counts. The chain links TRBV11-1 to TRBJ2-3; the D is unclear. V gave up 7 bases and J gave up 2 bases, with 16 bases separating them. This CDR3 region has 15 residues. CDR1 is SGHAT, CDR2 FQDESV, per germline (reference sequence). CDR3 in amino acids: CASTHWTESTDTQYF. The DNA of the CDR3 is TGTGCCAGCACACATTGGACGGAATCCACAGATACGCAGTATTTT.

The sample holds a few counts of this clone. The identical CDR3 is also encoded by other nucleotide sequences in the sample. The chain combines TRBV7-9 with TRBJ2-5, with D maybe TRBD1 (6 bases). CDR3 length equals 14 residues. The germline V gene has CDR1 SEHNR and CDR2 FQNEAQ (reference sequence). Deletions cut 1 base from V and 5 bases from J, with 11 bases between. The CDR3 sequence: CASSLGLRGETQYF. CDR3 DNA: TGTGCCAGCAGCTTAGGCCTCAGGGGTGAGACCCAGTACTTC.

This clone showed up many times. CDR3 nucleotides: TGTGCCAGCAGTGTACAGGGGGGGACAACCTACGAGCAGTACTTC. As protein: CASSVQGGTTYEQYF. V usage is TRBV28 and J usage is TRBJ2-7; a weak D match, TRBD1 (8 bases). CDR3 length: 15 amino acids. Trimming shortened V by 5 bases and J by 2 bases, and 16 bases separated the two germline ends. Germline V gene data show CDR1 as MDHEN and CDR2 as SYDVKM.

The genes are TRBV6-1 and TRBJ2-7; 10 bases fit TRBD2. With 4 bases clipped from V and 4 bases from J, the junction kept 16 bases outside the gene matches. The CDR3 is 18 residues long. CDR1 MNHNS and CDR2 SASEGT come from the germline V gene. DNA for the CDR3: TGTGCCAGCAGTGGTGGACTAGCGGTAGGGCCCCCGCTATACGAGCAGTACGTC. Translation gives CASSGGLAVGPPLYEQYV.

This clone has only a few counts. V gene TRBV6-1 combines with J gene TRBJ1-1, with D hard to call. Germline values: CDR1 MNHNS, CDR2 SASEGT. V lost 5 bases and J lost 0, with 13 bases in between. The CDR3 runs to 15 residues. CDR3 sequence (DNA): TGTGCCAGCAGTCTCCAGACATTGATGAACACTGAAGCTTTCTTT. Encoded protein: CASSLQTLMNTEAFF.

A remark on this clone: This clone may be a read error of a much larger clone one base away. V usage is TRBV29-1 and J usage is TRBJ2-2; 10 nucleotides line up with TRBD1. Per the germline V gene, CDR1 is SQVTM and CDR2 is ANQGSEA. Germline trimming cut 7 bases from V and 4 bases from J; bases unmatched to any gene: 6. There are 14 residues in the CDR3. In nucleotides, the CDR3 is TGCAGCGCTGGACAGGGGGTTGGCACCGGGGAGCTGTTTTTT. Protein sequence: CSAGQGVGTGELFF.